The text below deals with one T cell receptor (beta chain). Clones were sequenced by immunoSEQ multiplex PCR, and TCRdb holds only the in-frame ones, with some missing. The sample holds approximately 300,000 clones, about 85% seen once. This specimen belongs to a study of blood T cell repertoires in COVID-19. Study-wide background: The samples span acute and convalescent COVID-19 from the United States, Italy and Spain.

Germline CDR1 reads SGHRS; CDR2 reads YFSETQ. Losses at the gene ends were 7 bases for V and 2 bases for J; bases not matched to a gene: 6. The CDR3 has 16 amino acids. Patients in Seattle were enrolled during active infection, then followed longitudinally. The chain links TRBV5-1 to TRBJ2-2, with 12 nucleotides matching TRBD1. The sequence was collected from a human donor with COVID-19, enrolled during active disease. The donor label of this sample is uncertain. What was sequenced was peripheral blood. CDR3 sequence (DNA): TGCGCCAGCCAGGCCGGGACAGGGGGCAACACCGGGGAGCTGTTTTTT. Translating gives CASQAGTGGNTGELFF.